This T cell receptor beta chain was sequenced in a study of cytomegalovirus exposure and HLA in healthy donors (TCRdb year 2017). Looking at the study overall: A later analysis indicated that the 100 to 150 validation repertoires were generated on the platform also employed for the approximately 700 repertoires of the first cohort. The aim of the study was to test whether cataloging public T cell receptors could identify signatures of past pathogen exposure. Besides the first cohort of around 700 subjects, a separate validation cohort made up of roughly 130 different subjects was used. The study combined high-throughput TCR immunosequencing, statistical association of individual TCRs with disease status, and machine learning to predict cytomegalovirus infection status. Results and caveats for the whole study, not just this receptor: In a later analysis, TCRs clustered in the first cohort were found to also tend to co-occur in the roughly 130 validation repertoires, with 94% of cluster scores above 0. The classifier was reported to diagnose cytomegalovirus status with high specificity and sensitivity in both the original cohort and the validation cohort. A later analysis had no HLA typing for the validation cohort, so co-occurrence there was scored across all 120 repertoires. According to the authors, the approach could potentially be generalized to other disease states and immunological phenotypes. Most TCR sequences were seen in very few donors, while some public TCRs were found in many individuals. A few of the identified cytomegalovirus-associated TCR beta chains were confirmed in vitro to be specific for cytomegalovirus antigens. In the study, approximately 150 TCR beta chains were listed as associated with cytomegalovirus.

Libraries were constructed by the immunoSEQ multiplex PCR assay. The paper's processing steps were these. A statistical classification framework was built to diagnose cytomegalovirus status from the catalog of TCR beta chain sequences. The immuneACCESS repertoire file appears here via TCRdb, limited to in-frame rearrangements. These files lack a portion of the clones; in checked studies, under half of the deficit traces to unresolved V genes, and the cause of the others is not known. The V and J calls and clone size were taken over from that table, and D and trimming were inferred from the DNA. The table for this sample lists over 150,000 clones; about 88% of them were counted only once. Around 20% of the sample is taken by the ten largest. This clone was seen a single time. Its antigen has not been determined. Base quality data are lacking; no much larger clone is found one base away. Separate from the roughly 660-subject first cohort, the validation cohort of roughly 130 subjects was the group to which the donors belonged.

The CDR3, from cysteine to phenylalanine, totals 16 residues. Here the CDR3 DNA is all that survives: 48 bases in frame from base 1. V and J are truncated by 1 base and 0 bases respectively, leaving an intervening sequence of 12 bases. The germline V gene provides CDR1 KGHSH and CDR2 LQKENI. This clonotype originated in a man between 18 and 35 years old in good health and CMV-seropositive. The sequenced sample consisted of PBMCs. The receptor chain draws on TRBV18 and TRBJ1-1; tentative D gene TRBD1, with 5 bases matching. The nucleotide sequence is TGTGCCAGCTCACCACGAGAAGGGGTGGTGAACACTGAAGCTTTCTTT. Its product reads: CASSPREGVVNTEAFF.